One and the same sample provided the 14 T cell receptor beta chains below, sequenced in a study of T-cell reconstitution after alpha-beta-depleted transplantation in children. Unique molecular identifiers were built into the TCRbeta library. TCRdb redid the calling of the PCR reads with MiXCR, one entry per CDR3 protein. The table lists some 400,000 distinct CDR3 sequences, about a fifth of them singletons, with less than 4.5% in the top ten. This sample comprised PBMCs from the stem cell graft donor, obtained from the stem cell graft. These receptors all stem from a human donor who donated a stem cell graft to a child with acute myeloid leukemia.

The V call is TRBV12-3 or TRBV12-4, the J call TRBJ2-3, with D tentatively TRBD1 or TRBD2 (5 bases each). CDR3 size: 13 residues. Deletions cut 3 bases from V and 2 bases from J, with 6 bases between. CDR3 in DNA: TGTGCCAGCAGTTTCGGGGCCACAGATACGCAGTATTTT. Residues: CASSFGATDTQYF.

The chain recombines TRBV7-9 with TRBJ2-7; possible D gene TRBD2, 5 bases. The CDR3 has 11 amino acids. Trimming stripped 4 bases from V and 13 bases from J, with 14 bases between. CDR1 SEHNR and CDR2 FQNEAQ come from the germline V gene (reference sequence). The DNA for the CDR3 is TGTGCCAGCAGCTGGGCCGGGATTCAATACTTC. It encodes CASSWAGIQYF.

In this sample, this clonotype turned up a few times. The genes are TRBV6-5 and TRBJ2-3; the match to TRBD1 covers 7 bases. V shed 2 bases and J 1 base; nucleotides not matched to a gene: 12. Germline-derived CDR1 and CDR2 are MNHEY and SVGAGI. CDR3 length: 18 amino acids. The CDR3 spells CASSYSRDSLFRTDTQYF. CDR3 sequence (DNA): TGTGCCAGCAGTTACAGCCGGGACAGCCTCTTTCGCACAGATACGCAGTATTTT.

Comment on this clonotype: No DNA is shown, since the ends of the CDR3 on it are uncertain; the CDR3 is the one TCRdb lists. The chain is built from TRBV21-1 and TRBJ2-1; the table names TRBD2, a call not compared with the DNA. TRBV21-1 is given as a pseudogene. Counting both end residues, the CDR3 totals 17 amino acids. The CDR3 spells CASSKRAVVAGGNEQFF.

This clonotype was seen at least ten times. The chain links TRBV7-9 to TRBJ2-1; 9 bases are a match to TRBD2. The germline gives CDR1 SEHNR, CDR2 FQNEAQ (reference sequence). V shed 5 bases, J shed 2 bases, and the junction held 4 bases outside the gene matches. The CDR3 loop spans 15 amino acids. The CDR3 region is CASSLSGSPYNEQFF. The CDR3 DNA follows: TGTGCCAGCAGCCTTAGCGGGAGTCCCTACAATGAGCAGTTCTTC.

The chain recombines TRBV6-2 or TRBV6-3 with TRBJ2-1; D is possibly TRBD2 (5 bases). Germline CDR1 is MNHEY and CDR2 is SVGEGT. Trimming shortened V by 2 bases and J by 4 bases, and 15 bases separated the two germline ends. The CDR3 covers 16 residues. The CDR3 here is CASSYTAANLYNEQFF. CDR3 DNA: TGTGCCAGCAGTTACACAGCGGCGAACCTTTACAATGAGCAGTTCTTC.

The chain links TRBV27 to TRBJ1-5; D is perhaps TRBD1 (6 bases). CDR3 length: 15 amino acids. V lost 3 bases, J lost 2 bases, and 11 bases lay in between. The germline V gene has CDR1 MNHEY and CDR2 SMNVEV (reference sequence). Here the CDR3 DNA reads TGTGCCAGCAGTTTCTCTTCAGGGGGCAATCAGCCCCAGCATTTT. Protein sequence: CASSFSSGGNQPQHF.

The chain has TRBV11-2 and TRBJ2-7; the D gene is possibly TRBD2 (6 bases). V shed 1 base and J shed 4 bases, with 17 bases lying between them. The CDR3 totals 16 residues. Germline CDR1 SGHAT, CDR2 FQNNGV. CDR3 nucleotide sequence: TGTGCCAGCAGCTTAGTACCGCGGGGAGGAGGGTACGAGCAGTACTTC. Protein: CASSLVPRGGGYEQYF.

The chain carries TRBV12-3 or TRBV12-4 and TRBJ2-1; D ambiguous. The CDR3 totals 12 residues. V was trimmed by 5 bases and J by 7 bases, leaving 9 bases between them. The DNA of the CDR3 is TGTGCCAGCAGTCCCGCCCCGAATGAGCAGTTCTTC. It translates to CASSPAPNEQFF.

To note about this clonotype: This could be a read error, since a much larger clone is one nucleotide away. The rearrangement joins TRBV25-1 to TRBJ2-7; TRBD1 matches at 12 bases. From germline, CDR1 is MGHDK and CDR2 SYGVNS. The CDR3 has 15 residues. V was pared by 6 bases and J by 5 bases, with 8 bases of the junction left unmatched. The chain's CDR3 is CASSFGGTGGDEQYF. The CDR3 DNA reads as TGTGCCAGCAGCTTCGGTGGGACAGGGGGCGACGAGCAGTACTTC.

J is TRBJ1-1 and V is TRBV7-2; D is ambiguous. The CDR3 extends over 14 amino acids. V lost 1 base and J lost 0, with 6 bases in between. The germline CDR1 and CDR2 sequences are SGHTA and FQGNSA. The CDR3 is CASSLVSMNTEAFF. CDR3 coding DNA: TGTGCCAGCAGCTTAGTTTCTATGAACACTGAAGCTTTCTTT.

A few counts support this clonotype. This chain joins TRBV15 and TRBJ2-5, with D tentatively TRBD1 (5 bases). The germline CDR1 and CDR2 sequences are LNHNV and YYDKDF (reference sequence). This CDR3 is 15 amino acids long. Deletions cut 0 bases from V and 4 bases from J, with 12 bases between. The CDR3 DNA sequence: TGTGCCACCAGCAGAGATTTGAGGCAGGGAGAGACCCAGTACTTC. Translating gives CATSRDLRQGETQYF.

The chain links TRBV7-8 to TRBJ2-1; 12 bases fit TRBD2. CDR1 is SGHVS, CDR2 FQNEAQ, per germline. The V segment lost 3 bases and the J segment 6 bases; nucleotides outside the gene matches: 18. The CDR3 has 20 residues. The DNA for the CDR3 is TGTGCCAGCAGCTTCCCGAGGGCGACTAGCGGGGGAGCCCGAATCAATGAGCAGTTCTTC. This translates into CASSFPRATSGGARINEQFF.

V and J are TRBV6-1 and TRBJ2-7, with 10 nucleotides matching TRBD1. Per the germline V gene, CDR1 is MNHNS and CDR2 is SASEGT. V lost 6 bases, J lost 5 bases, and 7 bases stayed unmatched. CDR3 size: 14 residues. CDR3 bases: TGTGCCAGCAGAGACAGGGGGCGTTTTAACGAGCAGTACTTC. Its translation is CASRDRGRFNEQYF.